The 10 T cell receptor beta chains given below trace back to one sample, sequenced in a study of a mutant IDH1 vaccine in newly diagnosed glioma (dated by TCRdb to the early 2020s). Library generation was performed with the immunoSEQ multiplex PCR assay. Drawn from immuneACCESS, this table holds only the in-frame rearrangements with V and J called that TCRdb kept. Clones are partly lost; checked studies trace under half to an unresolved V gene and leave the rest unexplained. This sample is represented by 40,000 to 45,000 clones; roughly 82% of them were singletons. The ten top clones hold over 15% of the sample. Their antigen targets remain unknown. What the time point label conveys for this sample: week 47, end of study. Each vaccine dose, consisting of 300 ug of a 20-mer mutant IDH1 peptide in Montanide, was administered subcutaneously with topical imiquimod. The sample here was PBMCs, taken from a glioma patient whose treatment included an IDH1 peptide vaccine. These receptors came from a man between 18 and 29 years old with glioma. Some clones in this sample may be carry-over from other donors' samples.

V and J are TRBV9 and TRBJ2-1, with 8 bases that match TRBD1. The J segment lost 4 bases and the V segment lost 4 bases, leaving 7 bases of the junction unmatched. The CDR3 totals 15 residues. In germline, CDR1 is SGDLS, CDR2 YYNGEE. CDR3 sequence: CASSPTGELYNEQFF. In DNA, the CDR3 is TGTGCCAGCAGCCCGACAGGGGAACTTTACAATGAGCAGTTCTTC.

Points on this clone: At one end the junction does not follow the germline gene, possibly because of a read error. J is TRBJ2-1 and V is TRBV30; 8 bases fit TRBD1. Germline CDR1 and CDR2: GTSNPN and SVGIG (reference sequence). This CDR3 is 14 amino acids long. The CDR3: CARRGRGPYNEQFF. The CDR3, as DNA: TGTGCCCGGAGAGGCAGGGGGCCCTACAATGAGCAGTTCTTC. Variable domain in full (rest from reference TRBV30 and TRBJ2-1): SQTIHQWPATLVQPVGSPLSLECTVEGTSNPNLYWYRQAAGRGLQLLFYSVGIGQISSEVPQNLSASRPQDRQFILSSKKLLLSDSGFYLCARRGRGPYNEQFFGPGTRLTVL.

The V gene is TRBV11-2, the J gene TRBJ1-3; a possible D gene is TRBD1 (5 bases). The ends were cut back, 5 bases at V and 0 bases at J, with 14 bases in the middle. The CDR3 loop spans 16 amino acids. The germline CDR1 and CDR2 sequences are SGHAT and FQNNGV. In nucleotides, the CDR3 is TGTGCCAGCAGCCCATGGGACCCTGTCTCTGGAAACACCATATATTTT. It encodes CASSPWDPVSGNTIYF.

The chain carries TRBV12-5 and TRBJ1-1; D unresolved. The germline CDR1 and CDR2 sequences are LGHNT and FRNRAP. The CDR3 is 11 amino acids. Trimming removed 8 bases from V and 3 bases from J, with 7 bases in between. DNA for the CDR3: TGTGCTAGTTCCCTGGACACTGAAGCTTTCTTT. Translation: CASSLDTEAFF.

The V gene is TRBV19, the J gene TRBJ2-5; D may match TRBD1 or TRBD2 (5 bases each). The CDR3 runs to 16 residues. Deletions cut 4 bases from V and 4 bases from J, with 19 bases between. Germline V gene lookup returns CDR1 LNHDA and CDR2 SQIVND (reference sequence). CDR3: CASSRKGTRGVETQYF. CDR3 nucleotide sequence: TGTGCCAGTAGTAGAAAGGGCACCCGGGGCGTAGAGACCCAGTACTTC.

The V call is TRBV6-5, the J call TRBJ2-7, with 7 bases fitting TRBD1. The CDR3 loop spans 15 amino acids. V was clipped by 4 bases and J by 2 bases; unmatched bases: 8. Germline V gene lookup returns CDR1 MNHEY and CDR2 SVGAGI. The CDR3: CASSWFGQGAYEQYF. CDR3 DNA: TGTGCCAGCAGTTGGTTTGGGCAGGGGGCCTACGAGCAGTACTTC.

J is TRBJ2-2 and V is TRBV6-4, with 10 bases matching TRBD1. V lost 8 bases to trimming and J lost 4 bases; unmatched junction nucleotides: 7. CDR1 and CDR2 (germline): MRHNA, SNTAGT. The CDR3 runs to 15 residues. CDR3 sequence (DNA): TGTGCCAGCCAGTACCGGGACAGGGGCACCGGGGAGCTGTTTTTT. Translated, it gives CASQYRDRGTGELFF.

The gene calls are TRBV4-1 and TRBJ1-4; 9 bases fit TRBD1. Germline V CDR1 and CDR2: MGHRA, YSYEKL. The junction had 15 bases not matched to a gene; V was cut back by 3 bases and J by 7 bases. This CDR3 contains 18 residues. The CDR3 sequence is CASSHRPGQGRGGEKLFF. The CDR3 nucleotides read TGCGCCAGCAGCCATCGACCGGGACAGGGACGCGGTGGTGAAAAACTGTTTTTT.

Judged by abundance, this clone is medium-sized (0.01 to 0.1%). The gene calls are TRBV4-2 and TRBJ2-3, with D perhaps matching TRBD2 (5 bases). The CDR3 length is 14 residues. Deletions cut 0 bases from V and 4 bases from J, with 8 bases between. Germline CDR1 is LGHNA and CDR2 is YNFKEQ. The CDR3 is CASSQDSGSDTQYF. DNA for the CDR3: TGTGCCAGCAGCCAAGATTCGGGATCAGATACGCAGTATTTT.

The V call is TRBV9, the J call TRBJ1-4, with D possibly matching TRBD1 (5 bases). From germline, CDR1 is SGDLS and CDR2 YYNGEE. The CDR3 length is 16 residues. V was pared by 0 bases and J by 4 bases, with 13 bases between. CDR3 sequence (DNA): TGTGCCAGCAGCGTAGCCCCGACAGCCCTTAATGAAAAACTGTTTTTT. It codes for CASSVAPTALNEKLFF.